The 2 T cell receptor beta chains below were found in one sample sequenced in a study of spatial heterogeneity in lung cancer. Time point specified: sample taken at primary tumor resection. Without sorting, whole RNA was sequenced from tumor, nontumor lung or frozen PBMC. TCRdb reprocessed the 5' RACE reads with MiXCR, giving one entry per CDR3 protein. Altogether 22,000 or so distinct CDR3 sequences are present, about 4.6% being singletons, with the ten largest covering about 37%. This specimen consisted of PBMCs, obtained at surgery. The source of these receptors is a male donor with early-stage non-small cell lung cancer.

This chain uses TRBV5-4 with TRBJ2-3, with 13 nucleotides matching TRBD2. The V segment lost 4 bases and the J segment 6 bases; nucleotides outside the gene matches: 5. Germline V gives CDR1 SGHNT, CDR2 YYREEE (reference sequence). The CDR3 consists of 15 residues. The CDR3 DNA follows: TGTGCCAGCAGCCCCGGGACTAGCGGGGTGGATACGCAGTATTTT. Protein sequence: CASSPGTSGVDTQYF.

This chain uses TRBV18 with TRBJ2-7, with TRBD2 identical over 8 bases. V lost 5 bases and J lost 3; bases outside the gene matches: 6. Germline CDR1 and CDR2: KGHSH and LQKENI. CDR3 length: 14 amino acids. CDR3 loop: CASSSRGADYEQYF. The CDR3 coding sequence is TGTGCCAGCTCATCGCGGGGGGCCGACTACGAGCAGTACTTC. Variable domain in full (rest from reference TRBV18 and TRBJ2-7): NAGVMQNPRHLVRRRGQEARLRCSPMKGHSHVYWYRQLPEEGLKFMVYLQKENIIDESGMPKERFSAEFPKEGPSILRIQQVVRGDSAAYFCASSSRGADYEQYFGPGTRLTVT.